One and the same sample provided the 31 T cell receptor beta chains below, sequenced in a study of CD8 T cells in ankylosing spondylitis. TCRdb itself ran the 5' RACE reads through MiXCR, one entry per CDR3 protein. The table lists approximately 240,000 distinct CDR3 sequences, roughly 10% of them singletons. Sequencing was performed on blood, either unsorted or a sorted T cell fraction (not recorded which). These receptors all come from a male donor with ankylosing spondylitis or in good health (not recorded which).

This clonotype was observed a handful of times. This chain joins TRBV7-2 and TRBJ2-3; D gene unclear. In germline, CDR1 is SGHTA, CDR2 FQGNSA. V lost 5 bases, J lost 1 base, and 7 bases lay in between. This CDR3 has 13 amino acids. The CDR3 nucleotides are TGTGCCAGCAGCCCCGTACGCACAGATACGCAGTATTTT. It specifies CASSPVRTDTQYF.

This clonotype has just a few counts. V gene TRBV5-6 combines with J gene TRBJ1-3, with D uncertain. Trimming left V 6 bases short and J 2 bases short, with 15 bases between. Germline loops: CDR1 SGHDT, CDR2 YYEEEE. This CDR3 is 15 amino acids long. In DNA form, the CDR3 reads TGTGCCAGCACCCTTGGGCCCCCTCCTGGAAACACCATATATTTT. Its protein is CASTLGPPPGNTIYF. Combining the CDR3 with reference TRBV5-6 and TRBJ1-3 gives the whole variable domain DAGVTQSPTHLIKTRGQQVTLRCSPKSGHDTVSWYQQALGQGPQFIFQYYEEEERQRGNFPDRFSGHQFPNYSSELNVNALLLGDSALYLCASTLGPPPGNTIYFGEGSWLTVV.

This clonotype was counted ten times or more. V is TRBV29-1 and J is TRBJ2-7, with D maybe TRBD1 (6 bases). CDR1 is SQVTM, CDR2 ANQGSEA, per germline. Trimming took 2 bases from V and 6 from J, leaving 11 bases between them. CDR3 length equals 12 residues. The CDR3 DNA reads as TGCAGCGTTGAAAAACAGGGCCGCGAGCAGTACTTC. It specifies CSVEKQGREQYF.

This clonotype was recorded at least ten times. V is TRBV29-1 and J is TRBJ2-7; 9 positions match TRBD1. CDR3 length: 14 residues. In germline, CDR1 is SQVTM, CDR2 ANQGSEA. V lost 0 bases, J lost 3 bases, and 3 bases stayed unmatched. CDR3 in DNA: TGCAGCGTTGAAGACGGGGACAGGGACTACGAGCAGTACTTC. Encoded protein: CSVEDGDRDYEQYF.

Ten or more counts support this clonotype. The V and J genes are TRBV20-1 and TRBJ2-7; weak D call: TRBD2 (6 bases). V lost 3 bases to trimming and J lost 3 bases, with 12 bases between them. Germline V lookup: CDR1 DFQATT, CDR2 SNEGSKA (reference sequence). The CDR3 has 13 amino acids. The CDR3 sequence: CSASTSRFYEQYF. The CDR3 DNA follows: TGCAGTGCTAGCACTAGCCGATTCTACGAGCAGTACTTC.

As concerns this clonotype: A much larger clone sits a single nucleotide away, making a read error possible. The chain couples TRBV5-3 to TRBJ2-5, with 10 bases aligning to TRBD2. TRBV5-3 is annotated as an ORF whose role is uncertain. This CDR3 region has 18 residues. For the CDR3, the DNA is TGTGCCAGGAGCTTGGGACTCCGGACTAGCGGATACCAAGAGACCCAGTACTTC. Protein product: CARSLGLRTSGYQETQYF.

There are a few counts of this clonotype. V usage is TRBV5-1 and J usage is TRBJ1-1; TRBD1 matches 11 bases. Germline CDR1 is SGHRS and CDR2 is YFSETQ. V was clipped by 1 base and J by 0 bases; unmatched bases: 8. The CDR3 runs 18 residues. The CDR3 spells CASSLPGQGAIMNTEAFF. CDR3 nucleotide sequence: TGCGCCAGCAGCTTGCCAGGACAGGGGGCCATCATGAACACTGAAGCTTTCTTT.

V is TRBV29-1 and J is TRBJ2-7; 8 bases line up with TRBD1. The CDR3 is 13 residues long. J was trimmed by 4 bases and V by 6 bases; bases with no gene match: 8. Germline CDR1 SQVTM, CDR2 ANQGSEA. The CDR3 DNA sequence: TGCAGCGTCGGTTGGCAGGGGGCATACGAGCAGTACTTC. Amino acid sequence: CSVGWQGAYEQYF.

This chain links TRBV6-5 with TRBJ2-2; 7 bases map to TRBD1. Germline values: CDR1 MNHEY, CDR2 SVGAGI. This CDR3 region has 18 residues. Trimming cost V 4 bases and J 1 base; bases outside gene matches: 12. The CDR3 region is CASSSSTGALRNTGELFF. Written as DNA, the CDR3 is TGTGCCAGCAGTTCTTCTACAGGGGCCCTACGGAACACCGGGGAGCTGTTTTTT.

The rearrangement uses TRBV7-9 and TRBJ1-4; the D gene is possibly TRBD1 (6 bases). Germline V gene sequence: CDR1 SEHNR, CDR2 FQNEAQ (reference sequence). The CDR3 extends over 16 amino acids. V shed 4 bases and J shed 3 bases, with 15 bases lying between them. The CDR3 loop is CASSSSTGFSNEKLFF. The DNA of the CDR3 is TGTGCCAGCAGCTCCTCGACAGGTTTCTCTAATGAAAAACTGTTTTTT. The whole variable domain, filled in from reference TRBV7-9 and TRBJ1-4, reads DTGVSQNPRHKITKRGQNVTFRCDPISEHNRLYWYRQTLGQGPEFLTYFQNEAQLEKSRLLSDRFSAERPKGSFSTLEIQRTEQGDSAMYLCASSSSTGFSNEKLFFGSGTQLSVL.

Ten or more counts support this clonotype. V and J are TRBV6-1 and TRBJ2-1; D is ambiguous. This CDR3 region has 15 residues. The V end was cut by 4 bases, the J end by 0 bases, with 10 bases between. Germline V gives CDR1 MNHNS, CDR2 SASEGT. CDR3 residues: CASSGSTSSYNEQFF. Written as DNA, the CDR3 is TGTGCCAGCAGTGGATCCACGAGCTCCTACAATGAGCAGTTCTTC.

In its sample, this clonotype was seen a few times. The CDR3 reads CASRGGAGGGGNEQFF. The CDR3 DNA follows: TGTGCCAGCAGGGGGGGGGCGGGCGGTGGTGGCAATGAGCAGTTCTTC. This chain joins TRBV11-2 and TRBJ2-1, with D perhaps TRBD2 (7 bases). V was clipped by 6 bases and J by 6 bases, with 21 bases between them. Germline CDR1 and CDR2: SGHAT and FQNNGV. CDR3 length: 16 residues.

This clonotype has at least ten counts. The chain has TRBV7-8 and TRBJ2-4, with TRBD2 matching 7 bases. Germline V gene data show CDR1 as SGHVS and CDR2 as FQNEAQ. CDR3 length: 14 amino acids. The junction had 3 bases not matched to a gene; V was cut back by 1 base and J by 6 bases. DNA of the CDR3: TGTGCCAGCAGCTTAGAACAGCGGGGAAACATTCAGTACTTC. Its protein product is CASSLEQRGNIQYF.

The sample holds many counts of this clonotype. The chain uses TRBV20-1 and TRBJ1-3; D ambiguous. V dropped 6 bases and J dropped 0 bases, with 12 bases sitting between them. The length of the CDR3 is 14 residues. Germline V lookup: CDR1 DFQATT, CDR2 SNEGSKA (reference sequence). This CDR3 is CSAGDIHSGNTIYF. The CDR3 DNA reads TGCAGTGCGGGTGACATACACTCTGGAAACACCATATATTTT.

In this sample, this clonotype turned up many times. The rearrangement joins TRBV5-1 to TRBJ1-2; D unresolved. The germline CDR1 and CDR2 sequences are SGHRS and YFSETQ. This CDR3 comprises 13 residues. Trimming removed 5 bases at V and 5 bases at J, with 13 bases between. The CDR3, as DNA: TGCGCCAGCAGACAACTTGACGCGTATGGCTACACCTTC. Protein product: CASRQLDAYGYTF.

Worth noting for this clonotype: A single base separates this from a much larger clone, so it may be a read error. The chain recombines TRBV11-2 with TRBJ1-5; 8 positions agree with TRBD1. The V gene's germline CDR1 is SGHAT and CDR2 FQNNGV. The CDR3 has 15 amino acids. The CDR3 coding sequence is TGTGGCAGCAGCCCAGACAGGGGAATCAATCAGCCCCAGCATTTT. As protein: CGSSPDRGINQPQHF.

The chain's CDR3 is CARSDVGGTEAFF. The DNA of the CDR3 is TGTGCCAGAAGCGATGTAGGTGGCACTGAAGCTTTCTTT. J is TRBJ1-1 and V is TRBV7-9, with D unresolved. Germline V lookup: CDR1 SEHNR, CDR2 FQNEAQ (reference sequence). V was clipped by 9 bases and J by 4 bases, with 15 bases between them. The CDR3 is made up of 13 amino acids.

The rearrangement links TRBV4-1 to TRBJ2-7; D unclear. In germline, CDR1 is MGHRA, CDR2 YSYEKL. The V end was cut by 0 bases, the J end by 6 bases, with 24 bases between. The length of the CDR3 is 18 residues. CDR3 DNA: TGCGCCAGCAGCCAAGAGGGTTTTGGGCAGTCTTACGGTGTCGAGCAGTACTTC. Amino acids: CASSQEGFGQSYGVEQYF.

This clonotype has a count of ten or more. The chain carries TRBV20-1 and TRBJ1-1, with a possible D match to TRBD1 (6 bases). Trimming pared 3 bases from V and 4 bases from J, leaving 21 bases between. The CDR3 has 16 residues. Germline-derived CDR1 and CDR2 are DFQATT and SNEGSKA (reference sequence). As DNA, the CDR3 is TGCAGTGCTAGGCAGCCCCCACAGGGTTTGAGCACTGAAGCTTTCTTT. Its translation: CSARQPPQGLSTEAFF.

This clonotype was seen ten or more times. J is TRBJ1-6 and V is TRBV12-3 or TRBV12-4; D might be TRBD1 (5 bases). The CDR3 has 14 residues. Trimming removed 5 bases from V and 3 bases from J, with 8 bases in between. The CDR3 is CASSPGVYNSPLHF. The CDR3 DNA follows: TGTGCCAGCAGTCCGGGGGTCTATAATTCACCCCTCCACTTT.

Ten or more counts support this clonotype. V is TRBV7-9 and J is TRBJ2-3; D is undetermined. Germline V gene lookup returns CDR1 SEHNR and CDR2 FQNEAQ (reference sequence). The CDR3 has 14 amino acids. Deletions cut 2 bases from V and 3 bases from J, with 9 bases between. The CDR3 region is CASSLSTGTDTQYF. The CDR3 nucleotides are TGTGCCAGCAGCTTAAGCACCGGAACAGATACGCAGTATTTT.

The DNA of the CDR3 is TGCAGTGCTAGATGGGGGGGTGGCAATCAGCCCCAGCATTTT. It is translated as CSARWGGGNQPQHF. J is TRBJ1-5 and V is TRBV20-1; perhaps TRBD1 as D (5 bases). The germline V gene encodes CDR1 DFQATT and CDR2 SNEGSKA (reference sequence). The V and J ends lost 2 bases and 2 bases respectively, with 10 bases between them. The CDR3 has 14 amino acids.

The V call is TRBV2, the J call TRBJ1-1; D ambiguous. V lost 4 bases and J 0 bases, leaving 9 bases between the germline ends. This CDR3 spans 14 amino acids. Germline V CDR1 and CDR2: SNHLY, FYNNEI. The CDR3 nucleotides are TGTGCCAGCAGTGTAGCACCGATGAACACTGAAGCTTTCTTT. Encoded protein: CASSVAPMNTEAFF. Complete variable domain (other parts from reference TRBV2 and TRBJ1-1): EPEVTQTPSHQVTQMGQEVILRCVPISNHLYFYWYRQILGQKVEFLVSFYNNEISEKSEIFDDQFSVERPDGSNFTLKIRSTKLEDSAMYFCASSVAPMNTEAFFGQGTRLTVV.

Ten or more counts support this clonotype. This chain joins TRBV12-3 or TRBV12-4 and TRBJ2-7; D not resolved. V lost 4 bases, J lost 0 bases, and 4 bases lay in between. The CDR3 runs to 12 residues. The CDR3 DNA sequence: TGTGCCAGCAGTTCCATCTCCTACGAGCAGTACTTC. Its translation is CASSSISYEQYF.

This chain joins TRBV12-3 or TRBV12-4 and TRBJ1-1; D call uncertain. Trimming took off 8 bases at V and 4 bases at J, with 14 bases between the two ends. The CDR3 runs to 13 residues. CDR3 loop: CASGWDMGTEAFF. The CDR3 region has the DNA TGTGCCAGCGGGTGGGATATGGGCACTGAAGCTTTCTTT.

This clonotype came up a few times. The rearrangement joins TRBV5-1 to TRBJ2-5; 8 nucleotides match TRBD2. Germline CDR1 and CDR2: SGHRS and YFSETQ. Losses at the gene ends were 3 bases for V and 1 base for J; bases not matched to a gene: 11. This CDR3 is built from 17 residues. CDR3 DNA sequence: TGCGCCAGCAGCTCGGCTACCCCACTAGCGGCCCAAGAGACCCAGTACTTC. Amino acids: CASSSATPLAAQETQYF.

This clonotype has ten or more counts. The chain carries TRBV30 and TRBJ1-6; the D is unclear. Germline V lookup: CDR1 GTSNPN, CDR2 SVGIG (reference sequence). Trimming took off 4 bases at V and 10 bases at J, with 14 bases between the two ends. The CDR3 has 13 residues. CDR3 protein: CAWTPGPMSPLHF. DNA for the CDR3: TGTGCCTGGACCCCAGGCCCCATGTCACCCCTCCACTTT.

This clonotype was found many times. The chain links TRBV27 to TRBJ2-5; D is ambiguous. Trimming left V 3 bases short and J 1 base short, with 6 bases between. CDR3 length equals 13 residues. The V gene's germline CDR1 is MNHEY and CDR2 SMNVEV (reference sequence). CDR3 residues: CASSFGLQETQYF. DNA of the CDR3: TGTGCCAGCAGTTTTGGGCTCCAAGAGACCCAGTACTTC.

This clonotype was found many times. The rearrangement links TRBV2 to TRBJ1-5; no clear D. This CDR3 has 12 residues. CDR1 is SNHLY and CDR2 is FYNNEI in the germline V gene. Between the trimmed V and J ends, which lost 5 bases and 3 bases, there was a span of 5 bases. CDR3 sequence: CASSQYNQPQHF. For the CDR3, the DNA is TGTGCCAGCAGTCAGTACAATCAGCCCCAGCATTTT.

CDR3 in amino acids: CASSFGPGYEQYF. The CDR3 DNA sequence: TGCGCCAGCAGCTTCGGTCCCGGCTACGAGCAGTACTTC. This chain uses TRBV5-1 with TRBJ2-7; D is undetermined. V lost 2 bases, J lost 3 bases, and 9 bases lay in between. CDR3 length: 13 amino acids. Germline CDR1 reads SGHRS; CDR2 reads YFSETQ.

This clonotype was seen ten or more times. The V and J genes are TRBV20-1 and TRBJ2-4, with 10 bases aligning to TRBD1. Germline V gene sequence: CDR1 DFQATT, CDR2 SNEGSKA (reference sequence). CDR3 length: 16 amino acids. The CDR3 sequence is CRGTGADLLAKNIQYF. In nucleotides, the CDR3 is TGCAGGGGGACAGGGGCCGACCTTTTAGCCAAAAACATTCAGTACTTC.